This passage covers 11 T cell receptor beta chains from one sample sequenced in a study of blood T cell repertoires in COVID-19. The method was immunoSEQ multiplex PCR; TCRdb's version includes in-frame clones alone and lacks a portion of them. The sample consists of approximately 52,000 clones, nearly 90% of them appearing once. Material for sequencing was peripheral blood. Every receptor here comes from a man aged 60 to 75 with active COVID-19.

This clone was counted only a few times. The germline gene is not matched at one end of the junction; a read error may be the cause. V gene TRBV6-6 combines with J gene TRBJ2-2; D might be TRBD1 (6 bases). The germline V gene encodes CDR1 MNHNY and CDR2 SVGAGI (reference sequence). The CDR3 is 14 residues long. The CDR3: CASTNRENSGELFF. CDR3 in DNA: TGTGCCAGCACCAACAGGGAAAACAGCGGGGAGCTGTTTTTT.

This rearrangement joins TRBV6-5 to TRBJ2-7, with 10 positions matching TRBD2. Looked up from germline, CDR1 is MNHEY and CDR2 is SVGAGI. Germline trimming cut 5 bases from V and 3 bases from J; bases unmatched to any gene: 4. The CDR3 loop spans 14 amino acids. The DNA for the CDR3 is TGTGCCAGCAGTCGACTAGCGGGCCACTACGAGCAGTACTTC. Translation gives CASSRLAGHYEQYF.

The chain couples TRBV19 to TRBJ1-1, with D tentatively TRBD1 (5 bases). CDR3 size: 14 residues. V was pared by 5 bases and J by 5 bases, with 15 bases between. Germline assignment: CDR1 LNHDA and CDR2 SQIVND (reference sequence). The CDR3 coding sequence is TGTGCCAGTAGTGCCTACGGGGGAGGTACTGAAGCTTTCTTT. Protein product: CASSAYGGGTEAFF.

This sequence joins TRBV29-1 and TRBJ2-2, with 8 bases fitting TRBD2. V lost 6 bases and J lost 5; bases outside the gene matches: 8. Germline V CDR1 and CDR2: SQVTM, ANQGSEA. The CDR3 totals 14 residues. The CDR3 here is CSVGGRQRTGELFF. DNA of the CDR3: TGCAGCGTGGGCGGGAGGCAAAGAACCGGGGAGCTGTTTTTT.

The gene calls are TRBV28 and TRBJ2-3, with TRBD2 identical over 12 bases. Germline loops: CDR1 MDHEN, CDR2 SYDVKM. The length of the CDR3 is 15 residues. V shed 6 bases, J shed 5 bases, and the junction held 6 bases outside the gene matches. CDR3 bases: TGTGCCAGCAGCCGGACTAGCGGGATTTTAGATACGCAGTATTTT. Translated, it gives CASSRTSGILDTQYF.

The chain carries TRBV19 and TRBJ1-2; D remains ambiguous. The CDR3 loop spans 15 amino acids. In germline, CDR1 is LNHDA, CDR2 SQIVND (reference sequence). Trimming stripped 7 bases from V and 0 bases from J, with 15 bases between. This CDR3 reads CASNPDLNANYGYTF. The CDR3 coding sequence is TGTGCCAGTAACCCGGACTTAAACGCTAACTATGGCTACACCTTC.

V gene TRBV10-3 combines with J gene TRBJ2-1, with D possibly matching TRBD2 (5 bases). CDR3 size: 15 residues. Germline CDR1 reads ENHRY; CDR2 reads SYGVKD. Trimming took off 2 bases at V and 7 bases at J, with 15 bases between the two ends. CDR3 coding DNA: TGTGCCATCAGTGAGAGGCCGGGAATTAGGAATGAGCAGTTCTTC. Protein: CAISERPGIRNEQFF.

This rearrangement joins TRBV6-2 or TRBV6-3 to TRBJ2-7, with a possible D match to TRBD1 (5 bases). Germline V gene data show CDR1 as MNHEY and CDR2 as SVGEGT. The CDR3 is made up of 16 amino acids. Trimming stripped 0 bases from V and 2 bases from J, with 14 bases between. CDR3 in DNA: TGTGCCAGCAGTTACTCTGAACAGGTACCCACCTACGAGCAGTACTTC. This gives the protein CASSYSEQVPTYEQYF.

This clone is a singleton in its sample. The V call is TRBV19, the J call TRBJ1-4; tentative D call: TRBD1 (5 bases). Trimming removed 7 bases from V and 4 bases from J, with 16 bases in between. The CDR3 has 15 amino acids. CDR1 and CDR2 (germline): LNHDA, SQIVND (reference sequence). The CDR3 DNA reads as TGTGCCAGTAACACACGACAGCTGATTAATGAAAAACTGTTTTTT. Its translation: CASNTRQLINEKLFF.

V gene TRBV15 combines with J gene TRBJ2-1; 8 bases match TRBD2. J was trimmed by 5 bases and V by 0 bases; bases with no gene match: 3. CDR1 is LNHNV, CDR2 YYDKDF, per germline (reference sequence). The CDR3 extends over 15 amino acids. CDR3 sequence: CATSRDPAGDNEQFF. CDR3 nucleotides: TGTGCCACCAGCAGAGACCCAGCGGGAGACAATGAGCAGTTCTTC.

This rearrangement joins TRBV6-5 to TRBJ2-7, with 9 bases identical to TRBD1. Looked up from germline, CDR1 is MNHEY and CDR2 is SVGAGI. J lost 3 bases, V lost 6 bases, and 9 bases had no gene match. CDR3 length: 15 residues. CDR3 amino acids: CASRHIRDRDYEQYF. DNA of the CDR3: TGTGCCAGCAGACACATCCGGGACAGGGACTACGAGCAGTACTTC.